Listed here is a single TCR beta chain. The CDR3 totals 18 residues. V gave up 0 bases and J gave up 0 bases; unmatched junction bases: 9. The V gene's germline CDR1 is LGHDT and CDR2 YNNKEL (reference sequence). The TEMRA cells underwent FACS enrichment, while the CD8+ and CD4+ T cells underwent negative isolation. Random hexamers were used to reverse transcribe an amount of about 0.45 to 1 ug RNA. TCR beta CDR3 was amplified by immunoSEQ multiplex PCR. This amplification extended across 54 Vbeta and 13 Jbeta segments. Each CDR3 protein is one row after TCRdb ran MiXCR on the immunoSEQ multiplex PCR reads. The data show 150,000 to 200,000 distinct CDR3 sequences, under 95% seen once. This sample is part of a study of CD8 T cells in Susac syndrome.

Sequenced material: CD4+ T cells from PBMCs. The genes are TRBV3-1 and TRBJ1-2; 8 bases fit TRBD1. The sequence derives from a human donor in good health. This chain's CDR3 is CASSQESRDRTSNYGYTF. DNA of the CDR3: TGTGCCAGCAGCCAAGAATCGAGGGACAGGACATCTAACTATGGCTACACCTTC. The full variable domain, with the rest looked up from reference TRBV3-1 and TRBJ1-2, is DTAVSQTPKYLVTQMGNDKSIKCEQNLGHDTMYWYKQDSKKFLKIMFSYNNKELIINETVPNRFSPKSPDKAHLNLHINSLELGDSAVYFCASSQESRDRTSNYGYTFGSGTRLTVV.